What follows are 9 T cell receptor beta chains derived from one specimen sequenced in a study of blood T cell repertoires in COVID-19. This table comes from immunoSEQ multiplex PCR, and its TCRdb copy is limited to in-frame clones, with some not included. The sample lists 21,000 or so clones; around nine tenths were seen once. Sequenced input: peripheral blood. These TCRs come from a human donor in a cohort sampled during active COVID-19.

The chain carries TRBV6-5 and TRBJ1-1; 10 bases line up with TRBD1. CDR1 and CDR2 (germline): MNHEY, SVGAGI. The CDR3 is 15 residues long. The junction had 5 bases not matched to a gene; V was cut back by 4 bases and J by 3 bases. CDR3 sequence reads: CASSSGTGEHTEAFF. The CDR3 nucleotides are TGTGCCAGCAGTTCCGGGACAGGGGAGCACACTGAAGCTTTCTTT.

V gene TRBV27 combines with J gene TRBJ2-1; 14 bases map to TRBD2. The CDR3 is made up of 16 amino acids. Trimming took 4 bases from V and 9 from J; bases not matched to a gene: 8. The germline CDR1 and CDR2 sequences are MNHEY and SMNVEV (reference sequence). The chain's CDR3 is CASSSQGLAGGREQFF. Written as DNA, the CDR3 is TGTGCCAGCAGTTCCCAAGGACTAGCGGGGGGCCGTGAGCAGTTCTTC.

The V and J genes are TRBV3-1 (or the pseudogene TRBV3-2) and TRBJ1-1; 10 bases align to TRBD1. This CDR3 has 14 amino acids. The germline gives CDR1 LGHDT, CDR2 YNNKEL (reference sequence). V was pared by 4 bases and J by 7 bases, with 6 bases of the junction left unmatched. The CDR3 DNA sequence: TGTGCCAGCAGCCGGACAGGGGGTGGAGGTGAAGCTTTCTTT. Amino acid sequence: CASSRTGGGGEAFF.

The chain couples TRBV4-3 to TRBJ2-1; 7 nucleotides match TRBD2. CDR3 length: 16 amino acids. The germline V gene has CDR1 LGHNA and CDR2 YSLEER. Trimming took 4 bases from V and 4 from J; bases not matched to a gene: 10. The CDR3 reads CASSPTAPGGYNEQFF. For the CDR3, the DNA is TGCGCCAGCAGCCCCACAGCGCCCGGGGGGTACAATGAGCAGTTCTTC.

J is TRBJ2-3 and V is TRBV7-9, with D possibly matching TRBD2 (7 bases). Looked up from germline, CDR1 is SEHNR and CDR2 is FQNEAQ (reference sequence). Between the trimmed V and J ends, which lost 1 base and 6 bases, there was a span of 14 bases. The CDR3 is 15 residues long. This CDR3 reads CASSLGGGGLDTQYF. For the CDR3, the DNA is TGTGCCAGCAGCTTAGGGGGCGGGGGCCTGGATACGCAGTATTTT.

This clone was counted a single time. The chain uses TRBV6-5 and TRBJ1-2; D remains ambiguous. The V end lost 6 bases, the J end lost 4 bases, and 9 bases lay between the germline ends. Germline V CDR1 and CDR2: MNHEY, SVGAGI. CDR3 length: 12 amino acids. CDR3 coding DNA: TGTGCCAGCAGACGAGCCACCTATGGCTACACCTTC. This encodes CASRRATYGYTF.

V and J are TRBV19 and TRBJ1-2; D unclear. Trimming removed 7 bases from V and 4 bases from J, with 16 bases in between. This CDR3 region has 14 residues. The germline gives CDR1 LNHDA, CDR2 SQIVND (reference sequence). The CDR3 DNA reads TGTGCCAGTACGCAGGCGCCCCAGGTCTATGGCTACACCTTC. Translating it yields CASTQAPQVYGYTF.

J is TRBJ2-1 and V is TRBV19; possible D gene TRBD2, 5 bases. The V and J ends lost 1 base and 0 bases respectively, with 16 bases between them. This CDR3 has 18 amino acids. Germline V lookup: CDR1 LNHDA, CDR2 SQIVND (reference sequence). Here the CDR3 reads CASSIVPRDGSSYNEQFF. The CDR3 DNA sequence: TGTGCCAGTAGTATAGTCCCCCGGGATGGGAGCTCCTACAATGAGCAGTTCTTC.

The rearrangement links TRBV12-3 or TRBV12-4 to TRBJ1-2; tentative D call: TRBD1 (5 bases). The CDR3 totals 13 residues. V was cut by 5 bases and J by 4 bases, with 11 bases left in between. The CDR3 loop is CASSPRGGYGYTF. CDR3 DNA sequence: TGTGCCAGCAGTCCGCGCGGGGGCTATGGCTACACCTTC.